The clone carrying this TCR beta chain was seen many times. The antigen is undetermined. The CDR3 is 15 residues long. Germline CDR1 reads MNHEY; CDR2 reads SMNVEV (reference sequence). V shed 3 bases and J 5 bases; nucleotides not matched to a gene: 9. With 10-nucleotide random UMIs, 5'RACE was used to make the cDNA. From the 5' RACE reads, TCRdb called clonotypes with MiXCR, one entry per CDR3 protein. The top ten clones hold roughly a tenth of a sample with over 55,000 distinct CDR3 sequences, about 9.4% of them seen once. This entry belongs to a study of neurological immune-mediated disorders. Study outcomes and limitations: Subjects shared no identical expanded-clone CDR3 amino acid sequences, suggesting private TCR-beta repertoires in all groups. Multiple sclerosis, the disease with the least TCR clonal expansion, fell below healthy controls, whereas HTLV-1-associated myelopathy showed the most.

Noted time point: longitudinal time-point 1 (baseline). The unsorted libraries originated from 2 million PBMCs that had been stored at -80 C. This receptor was identified in a man aged 25 to 40 in good health. V gene TRBV27 combines with J gene TRBJ2-5, with 7 bases lining up with TRBD1. The sequencing input was PBMCs. The chain's CDR3 is CASSFLDRVGETQYF. CDR3 nucleotides: TGTGCCAGCAGTTTCCTCGACAGGGTGGGGGAGACCCAGTACTTC.